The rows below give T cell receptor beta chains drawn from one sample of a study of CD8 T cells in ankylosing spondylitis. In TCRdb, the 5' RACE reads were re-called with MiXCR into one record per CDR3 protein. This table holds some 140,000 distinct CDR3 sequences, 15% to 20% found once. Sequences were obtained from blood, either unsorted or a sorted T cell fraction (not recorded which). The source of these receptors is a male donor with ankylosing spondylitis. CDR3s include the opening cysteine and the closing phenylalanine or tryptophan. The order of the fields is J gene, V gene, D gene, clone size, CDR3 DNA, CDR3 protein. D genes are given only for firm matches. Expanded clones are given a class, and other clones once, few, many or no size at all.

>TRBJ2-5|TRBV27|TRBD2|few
TGTGCCAGCAGTTTGGGCCCCACCGGACTAGCCTTCCGGGAGACCCAGTACTTC
CASSLGPTGLAFRETQYF
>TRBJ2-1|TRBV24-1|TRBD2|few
TGTGCCACCAGTGATCATAGCGGGAGGGACGGCCGCGAGCAGTTCTTC
CATSDHSGRDGREQFF
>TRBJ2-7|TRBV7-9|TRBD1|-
TGTGCCAGCAGGTCCGGGACAGGGGGCGAGCAGTACTTC
CASRSGTGGEQYF
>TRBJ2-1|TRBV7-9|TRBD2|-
TGTGCCAGCAGCTTAGCGAGCCTAGCGGGTGAGCAGTTCTTC
CASSLASLAGEQFF
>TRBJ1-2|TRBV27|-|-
TGTGCCAGCAGTAGTCGCGGGGGGGCGCGAAGCTATGGCTACACCTTC
CASSSRGGARSYGYTF
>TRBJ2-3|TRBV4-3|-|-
TGCGCCAGCAGCCAAGACAGGGGCACAGATACGCAGTATTTT
CASSQDRGTDTQYF
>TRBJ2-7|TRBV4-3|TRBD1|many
TGCGCCAGCAGCCAAGAGACCGGGACAGCCCGGAGGGAGCAGTACTTC
CASSQETGTARREQYF
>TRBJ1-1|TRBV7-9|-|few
TGTGCCAGCAGCCATCCCCCCCTTGATAACACTGAAGCTTTCTTT
CASSHPPLDNTEAFF
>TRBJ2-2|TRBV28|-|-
TGTGCCAGCAGTTTGGGATACGCGAACACCGGGGAGCTGTTTTTT
CASSLGYANTGELFF
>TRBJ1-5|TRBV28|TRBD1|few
TGTGCCAGCAGTTTATGGAACAGGGGACGGCAGCCCCAGCATTTT
CASSLWNRGRQPQHF
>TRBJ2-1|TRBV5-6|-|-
TGTGCCAGCAGCCAAACTATCAACCAATTCTCCTACAATGAGCAGTTCTTC
CASSQTINQFSYNEQFF
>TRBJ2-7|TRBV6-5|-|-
TGTGCCAGCAGTTATGGGGTCGGGTCCTACGAGCAGTACTTC
CASSYGVGSYEQYF
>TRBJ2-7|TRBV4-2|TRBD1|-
TGTGCCAGCAGCCAAGAAAGGACAGGGACTTACGAGCAGTACTTC
CASSQERTGTYEQYF
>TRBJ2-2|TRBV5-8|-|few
TGTGCCAGCAGCTTGGCAGTAGGGCCCACCGGGGAGCTGTTTTTT
CASSLAVGPTGELFF
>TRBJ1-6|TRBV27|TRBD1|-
TGTGCCAGCAGTTCCGACAGGGGAGGTGATTCACCCCTCCACTTT
CASSSDRGGDSPLHF
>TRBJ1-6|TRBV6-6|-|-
TGTGCCAGCAGCCACTGGAATTCACCCCTCCACTTT
CASSHWNSPLHF
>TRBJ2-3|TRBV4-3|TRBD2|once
TGCGCCAGCAGCCAGGCTAGCGGGCGCACAGATACGCAGTATTTT
CASSQASGRTDTQYF
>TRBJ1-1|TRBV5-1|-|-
TGCGCCAGCAGCTTGGCCAATATGAACACTGAAGCTTTCTTT
CASSLANMNTEAFF
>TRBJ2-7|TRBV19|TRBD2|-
TGTGCCAGTAGTACTAGCGGGATCGCCTACGAGCAGTACTTC
CASSTSGIAYEQYF
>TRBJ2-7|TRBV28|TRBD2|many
TGTGCCAGCAGTGGGGACTACTACGAGCAGTACTTC
CASSGDYYEQYF
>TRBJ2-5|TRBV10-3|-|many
TGTGCCATCAGTGAGGCCAGCGAGACCCAGTACTTC
CAISEASETQYF
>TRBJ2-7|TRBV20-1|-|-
TGCAGTGCTAGAAACCCGGAGCGGGCATACGAGCAGTACTTC
CSARNPERAYEQYF
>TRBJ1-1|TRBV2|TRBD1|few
TGTGCCACAGCGACAGGGGAAGCTTTCTTT
CATATGEAFF